These T cell receptor beta chains were read from a single sample in a study of OX40 agonist ivuxolimab in advanced cancers. Measured with immunoSEQ multiplex PCR; TCRdb has only the in-frame clones, and not every one. The table has 65,000 to 80,000 clones, about 90% seen once. Here the sequenced sample was CD4+ or CD8+ T cells sorted from blood, taken in a trial of the OX40 agonist ivuxolimab. The receptors were gathered from an adult with an advanced solid tumor such as melanoma, head and neck, liver or kidney cancer. CDR3s include the opening cysteine and the closing phenylalanine or tryptophan. The D gene is left open where the match is weak. Some rows mark clone size as missing; the rest say once, few, many or name a class of expanded clone.

TRBJ1-2	TRBV28	.	.	TGTGCCAGCACGGACAGAGCTAACTATGGCTACACCTTC	CASTDRANYGYTF
TRBJ2-2	TRBV19	.	.	TGTGCCAGTAGTCGCCCGGGGCTGGGCACCGGGGAGCTGTTTTTT	CASSRPGLGTGELFF
TRBJ2-5	TRBV2	.	.	TGTGCCAGCAGGGAAGGGGGAGGGATGGCCCAGTACTTC	CASREGGGMAQYF
TRBJ1-1	TRBV13	.	.	TGTGCCAGCAGCAATCTCCCAGGGAGCACTGAAGCTTTCTTT	CASSNLPGSTEAFF
TRBJ2-2	TRBV18	.	.	TGTGCCAGCTCACCATTGGACACAAACACCGGGGAGCTGTTTTTT	CASSPLDTNTGELFF
TRBJ1-6	TRBV30	.	TRBD1	TGTGCCTCCCAGGGGGCAGGGTCCTATAATTCACCCCTCCACTTT	CASQGAGSYNSPLHF
TRBJ2-3	TRBV19	.	.	TGTGCCAGTAGCCCTTGGGAGGGGGCTAGCACAGATACGCAGTATTTT	CASSPWEGASTDTQYF
TRBJ2-7	TRBV5-5	.	.	TGTGCCAGCAGCTTGGTGGGGGCCTTCTACGAGCAGTACTTC	CASSLVGAFYEQYF
TRBJ1-3	TRBV6-5	.	.	TGTGCCAGCAGTTCCCCCAGGGCAGGAGGAAACACCATATATTTT	CASSSPRAGGNTIYF
TRBJ2-3	TRBV7-2	once	TRBD2	TGTGCCAGCAGCTTTCTAGCGGCTAGCACAGATACGCAGTATTTT	CASSFLAASTDTQYF
TRBJ1-4	TRBV27	.	TRBD1	TGTGCCAGCAGTATGCAGGGGGCGCCTAATGAAAAACTGTTTTTT	CASSMQGAPNEKLFF
TRBJ1-6	TRBV27	.	.	TGTGCCAGCAGTTTATCCCGCAGGTTACAGTCACCCCTCCACTTT	CASSLSRRLQSPLHF
TRBJ2-1	TRBV2	once	.	TGTGCCAGCAGTGATAGTCCCCCAGTCGTTGGTGAGCAGTTCTTC	CASSDSPPVVGEQFF
TRBJ1-1	TRBV5-3	.	.	TGTGCCAGAAGCTTGTCCAGGGCCATGAACACTGAAGCTTTCTTT	CARSLSRAMNTEAFF
TRBJ1-2	TRBV6-6	.	TRBD1	TGTGCCAGCAGTAAGTCGACAGGGGGAACATATGGCTACACCTTC	CASSKSTGGTYGYTF